This T cell receptor (beta chain) was recovered during a study of control samples from healthy donors and cancer patients. Using immunoSEQ multiplex PCR, the repertoire was profiled, and TCRdb retains in-frame clones only, with some absent. The data hold about 73,000 clones, with 90% to 95% observed a single time. CDR3 length: 15 residues. From germline, CDR1 is KGHSH and CDR2 LQKENI. Comments on this clone: The junction shows a germline mismatch at one end, possibly a read error. Other DNA sequences within the sample encode an identical CDR3.

This sequence was found in a woman in her thirties or forties in good health. V usage is TRBV18 and J usage is TRBJ2-6; perhaps TRBD1 as D (5 bases). The sequencing input was blood. CDR3: CASSGQSSGANVLTF. The CDR3 DNA sequence: TGTGCCAGCTCAGGGCAGAGCTCTGGGGCCAATGTCCTGACTTTC.